This T cell receptor beta chain was observed in a study of cytomegalovirus exposure and HLA in healthy donors. Study conclusions and caveats: Reportedly, a later analysis found an Asian-associated ancestry cluster had fewer N-insertions than the approximately 670-donor mean. When the data were analyzed later, several of the most significant clusters appeared to be linked to common viral pathogens.

Notes on this clone: No antigen is known for it.

Trimming left V 5 bases short and J 3 bases short, with 13 bases between. Germline-derived CDR1 and CDR2 are SGHNT and YENEEA. This CDR3 is built from 14 residues. Vbeta (60) and Jbeta (13) primers were used in the PCR. Here immunoSEQ multiplex PCR was the method, and the copy in TCRdb shows in-frame clones only, minus some. The repertoire holds some 110,000 clones, around 80% seen once, with roughly 8% in the top ten. J is TRBJ1-1 and V is TRBV11-3; D is unresolved. The sequencing sample was made of PBMCs. The receptor was derived from a man between 35 and 55 years old in good health and CMV-seropositive. The chain's CDR3 is CASSGDKTHTEAFF. The CDR3 bases are TGTGCCAGCAGCGGCGACAAGACACACACTGAAGCTTTCTTT.